This T cell receptor (beta chain) emerged from a study of blood T cell repertoires in COVID-19. Study-wide context: There were acute and convalescent COVID-19 samples, and they came from the United States, Italy and Spain. The analysed material was cDNA or gDNA that came from T cells, B-cell-depleted T cells, or PBMCs.

Points on this clone: A read error may produce the germline difference seen at one junction end.

The germline CDR1 and CDR2 sequences are LGHDT and YNNKEL (reference sequence). This CDR3 is built from 14 residues. Original processing notes: Counts of nucleated cells, estimated from reference gene primer amplification, were obtained. Here immunoSEQ multiplex PCR was the method, and the copy in TCRdb shows in-frame clones only, minus some. V and J calls and clone size are copied from that table; D and trimming were computed from the DNA. There are 150,000 to 200,000 clones in the sample; roughly 88% occur only once, and around 3% lies in the top ten. Sequenced: peripheral blood. The chain uses TRBV3-1 (or the pseudogene TRBV3-2) and TRBJ2-1; 7 bases are a match to TRBD2. This TCR was sampled from a man between 60 and 70 years old with acute or convalescent COVID-19. The CDR3 region is CASSQGREWEGQIF. The CDR3 region has the DNA TGTGCCAGCAGCCAAGGAAGGGAGTGGGAGGGCCAGATCTTC.